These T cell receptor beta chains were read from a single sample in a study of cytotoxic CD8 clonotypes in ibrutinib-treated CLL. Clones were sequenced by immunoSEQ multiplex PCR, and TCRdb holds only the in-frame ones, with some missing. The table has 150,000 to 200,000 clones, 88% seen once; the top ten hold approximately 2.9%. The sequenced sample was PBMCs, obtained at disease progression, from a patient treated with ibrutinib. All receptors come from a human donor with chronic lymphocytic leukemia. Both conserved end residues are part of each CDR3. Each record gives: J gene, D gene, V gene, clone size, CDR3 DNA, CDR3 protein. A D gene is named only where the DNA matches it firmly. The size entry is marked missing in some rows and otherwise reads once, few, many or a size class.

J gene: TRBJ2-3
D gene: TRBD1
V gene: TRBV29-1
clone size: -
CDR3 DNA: TGCAGCGTTGAACAACAGGGGAACACAGATACGCAGTATTTT
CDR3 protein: CSVEQQGNTDTQYF

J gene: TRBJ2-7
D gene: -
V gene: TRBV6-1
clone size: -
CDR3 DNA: TGTGCCAGCATTCGCCTGGGAGGGGGCGTTTACGAGCAGTACTTC
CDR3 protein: CASIRLGGGVYEQYF

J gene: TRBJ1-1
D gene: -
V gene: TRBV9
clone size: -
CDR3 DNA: TGTGCCAGCAGCCCCCCCGGGAACACTGAAGCTTTCTTT
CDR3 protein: CASSPPGNTEAFF

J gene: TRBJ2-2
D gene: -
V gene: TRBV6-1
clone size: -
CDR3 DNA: TGTGCCAGCAGTCTACGTGGGCTTAACACCGGGGAGCTGTTTTTT
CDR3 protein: CASSLRGLNTGELFF

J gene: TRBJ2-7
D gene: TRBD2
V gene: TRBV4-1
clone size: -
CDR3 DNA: TGCGCCAGCAGCCAACTAGCGGGAGTCTCCTACGAGCAGTACTTC
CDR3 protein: CASSQLAGVSYEQYF

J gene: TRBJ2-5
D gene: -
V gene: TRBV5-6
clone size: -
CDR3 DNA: TGTGCCAGCAGCTTCCAGGGAACCGGGGAAGAGACCCAGTACTTC
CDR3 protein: CASSFQGTGEETQYF

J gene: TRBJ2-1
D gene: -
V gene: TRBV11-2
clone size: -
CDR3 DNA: TGTGCCAGCAGCTTAGTCCTCTCAGAGGGGGTGGTCAATGAGCAGTTCTTC
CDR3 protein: CASSLVLSEGVVNEQFF

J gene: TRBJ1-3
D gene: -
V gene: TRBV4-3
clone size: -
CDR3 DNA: TGCGCCAGCAGCCAAGCACTAGCGCTGGACTCTGGAAACACCATATATTTT
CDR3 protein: CASSQALALDSGNTIYF

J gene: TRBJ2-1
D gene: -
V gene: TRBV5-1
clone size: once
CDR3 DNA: TGCGCCAGCATAGGAGGTAACTACAATGAGCAGTTCTTC
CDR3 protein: CASIGGNYNEQFF

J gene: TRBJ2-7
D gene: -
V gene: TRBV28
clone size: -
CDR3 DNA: TGTGCCAGCAGTTTATGGACTACCAACCGGGAATACGAGCAGTACTTC
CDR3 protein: CASSLWTTNREYEQYF

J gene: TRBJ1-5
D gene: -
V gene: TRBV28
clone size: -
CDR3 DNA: TGTGCCAGCAGTTTGGCAGCGGGCAATCAGCCCCAGCATTTT
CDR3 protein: CASSLAAGNQPQHF

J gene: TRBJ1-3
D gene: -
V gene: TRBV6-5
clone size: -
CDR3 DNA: TGTGCCAGCAGCACCAGCGGATCTGGAAACACCATATATTTT
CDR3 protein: CASSTSGSGNTIYF

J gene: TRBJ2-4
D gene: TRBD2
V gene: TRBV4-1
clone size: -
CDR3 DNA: TGCGCCAGCAGCCAAGAGGCCAGCGGGAATGTAGACATTCAGTACTTC
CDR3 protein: CASSQEASGNVDIQYF

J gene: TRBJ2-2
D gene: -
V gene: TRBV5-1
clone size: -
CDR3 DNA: TGCGCCAGCAGCTTGGGACAGAACACCGGGGAGCTGTTTTTT
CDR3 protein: CASSLGQNTGELFF

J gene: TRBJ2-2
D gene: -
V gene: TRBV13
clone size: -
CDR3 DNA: TGTGCCAGCAGCCGAGATGGCGGGGAGCTGTTTTTT
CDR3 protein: CASSRDGGELFF

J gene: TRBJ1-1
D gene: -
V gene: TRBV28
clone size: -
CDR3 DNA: TGTGCCAGCAGTTTGGGAAAGGGGTTTGTGGGGGACACTGAAGCTTTCTTT
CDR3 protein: CASSLGKGFVGDTEAFF

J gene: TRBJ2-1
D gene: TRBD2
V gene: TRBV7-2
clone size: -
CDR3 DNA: TGTGCCAGCAGCCGTACTAGCGGGAGTGATAATGAGCAGTTCTTC
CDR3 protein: CASSRTSGSDNEQFF

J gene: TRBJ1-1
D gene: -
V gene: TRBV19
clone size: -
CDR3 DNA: TGTGCCAGTAGTGCCAGGACAGCGAACACTGAAGCTTTCTTT
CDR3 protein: CASSARTANTEAFF

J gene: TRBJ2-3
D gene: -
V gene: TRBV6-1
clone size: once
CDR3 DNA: TGTGCCAGCAGTGTGAGCAGGGACACAGATACGCAGTATTTT
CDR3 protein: CASSVSRDTDTQYF

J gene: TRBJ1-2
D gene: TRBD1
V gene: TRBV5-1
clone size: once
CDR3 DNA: TGCGCCAGCAGGCCCGGACAGGGCGGTAACTATGGCTACACCTTC
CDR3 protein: CASRPGQGGNYGYTF

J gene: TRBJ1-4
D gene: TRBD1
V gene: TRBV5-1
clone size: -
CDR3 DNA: TGCGCCAGCAGCGTAGGGACAGGGTCTCTTCAGGGGGAACTGTTTTTT
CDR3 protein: CASSVGTGSLQGELFF

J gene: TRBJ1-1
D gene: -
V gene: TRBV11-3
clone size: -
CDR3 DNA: TGTGCCAGCAGCTTAGTACGGAACACTGAAGCTTTCTTT
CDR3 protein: CASSLVRNTEAFF

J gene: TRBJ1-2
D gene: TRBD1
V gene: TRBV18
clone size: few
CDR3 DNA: TGTGCCAGCTCACCGACAAGTTATGGACCGGGACAGGGAGACTATGGCTACACCTTC
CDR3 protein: CASSPTSYGPGQGDYGYTF

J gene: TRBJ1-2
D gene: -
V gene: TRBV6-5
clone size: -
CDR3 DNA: TGTGCCTGCCGGGGGGGTGCCTATGGCTACACCTTC
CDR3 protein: CACRGGAYGYTF

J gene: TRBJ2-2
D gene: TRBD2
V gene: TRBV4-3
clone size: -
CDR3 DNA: TGCGCCAGCAGCCAAGGTACTAGCGGATCGAACACCGGGGAGCTGTTTTTT
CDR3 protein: CASSQGTSGSNTGELFF

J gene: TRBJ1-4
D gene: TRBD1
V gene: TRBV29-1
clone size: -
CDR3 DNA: TGCAGCGTTGAAGGAACAGGGACAGGCTACGAAAAACTGTTTTTT
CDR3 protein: CSVEGTGTGYEKLFF

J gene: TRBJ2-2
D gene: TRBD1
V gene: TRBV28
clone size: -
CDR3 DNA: TGTGCCAGCAGCCCCCCCGGGACAGAGGGGACCGGGGAGCTGTTTTTT
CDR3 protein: CASSPPGTEGTGELFF

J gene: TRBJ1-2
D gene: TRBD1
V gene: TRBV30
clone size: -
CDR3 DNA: TGTGCCTGGATCTCGGGGAGAGGGGGCAACTATGGCTACACCTTC
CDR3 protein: CAWISGRGGNYGYTF

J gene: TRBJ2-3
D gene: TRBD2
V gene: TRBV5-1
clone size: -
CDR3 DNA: TGCGCCAGCAGCAGTCCCGGGACTAGCGTCCCAGATACGCAGTATTTT
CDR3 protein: CASSSPGTSVPDTQYF

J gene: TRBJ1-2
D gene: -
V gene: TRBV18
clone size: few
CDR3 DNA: TGTGCCAGCTCACCAAACGGGGGGGATGGCTACACCTTC
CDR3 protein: CASSPNGGDGYTF

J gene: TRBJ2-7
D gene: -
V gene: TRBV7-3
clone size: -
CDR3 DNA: TGTGCCAGCAGCTTAATGAGGTGGAGCGAGCAGTACTTC
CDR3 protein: CASSLMRWSEQYF

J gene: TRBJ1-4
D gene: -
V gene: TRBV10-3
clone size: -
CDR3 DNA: TGTGCCATCAGTGTAGGGTTCACTAATGAAAAACTGTTTTTT
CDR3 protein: CAISVGFTNEKLFF

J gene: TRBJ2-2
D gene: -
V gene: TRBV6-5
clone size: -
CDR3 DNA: TGTGCCAGCGTAAAACCGAACACCGGGGAGCTGTTTTTT
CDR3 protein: CASVKPNTGELFF

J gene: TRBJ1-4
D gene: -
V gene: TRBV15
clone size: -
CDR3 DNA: TGTGCCACCAGCAGTTCGGGTAGAGATGAAAAACTGTTTTTT
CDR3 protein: CATSSSGRDEKLFF

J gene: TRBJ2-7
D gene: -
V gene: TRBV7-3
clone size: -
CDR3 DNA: TGTGCCAGCAGCCCCCGAGGGAATGCCCACGAGCAGTACTTC
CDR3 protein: CASSPRGNAHEQYF

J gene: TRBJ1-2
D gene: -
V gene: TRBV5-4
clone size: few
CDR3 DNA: TGTGCCAGCAGCTTGGCTGGGTATGGCTACACCTTC
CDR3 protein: CASSLAGYGYTF

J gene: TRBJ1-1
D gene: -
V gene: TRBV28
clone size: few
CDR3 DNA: TGTGTCACCGTGGTTAGGACTGAAGCTTTCTTT
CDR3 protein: CVTVVRTEAFF

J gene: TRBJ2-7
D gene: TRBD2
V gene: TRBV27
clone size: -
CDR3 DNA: TGTGCCAGCGCCTGGGGGAGGGCCCCCTACGAGCAGTACTTC
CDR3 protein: CASAWGRAPYEQYF

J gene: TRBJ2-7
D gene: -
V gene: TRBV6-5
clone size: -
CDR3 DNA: TGTGCCAGCAGAAGGGGCAGGGGGGGAGAGCAGTACTTC
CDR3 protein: CASRRGRGGEQYF

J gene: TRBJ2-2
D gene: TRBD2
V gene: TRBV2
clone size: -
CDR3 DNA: TGTGCCAGCCAAACCGGGGGACTAGGACTATCCACCGGGGAGCTGTTTTTT
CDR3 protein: CASQTGGLGLSTGELFF

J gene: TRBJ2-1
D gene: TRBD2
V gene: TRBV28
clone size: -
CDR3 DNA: TGTGCCAGCAGGACTCTAGCGGGAGCTTACAATGAGCAGTTCTTC
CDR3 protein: CASRTLAGAYNEQFF

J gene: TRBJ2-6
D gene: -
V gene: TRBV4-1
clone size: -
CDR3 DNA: TGCGCCAGCAGCCATGAGGGGGGGACTGGGGCCAACGTCCTGACTTTC
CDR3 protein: CASSHEGGTGANVLTF

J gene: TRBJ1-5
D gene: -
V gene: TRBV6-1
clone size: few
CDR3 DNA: TGTGCCAGCAGTCGCCAGGGGTGGAATCAGCCCCAGCATTTT
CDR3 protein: CASSRQGWNQPQHF

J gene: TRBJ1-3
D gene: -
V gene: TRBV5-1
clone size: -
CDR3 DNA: TGCGCCAGCAGCGAAAGGGGCGGAAACACCATATATTTT
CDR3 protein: CASSERGGNTIYF

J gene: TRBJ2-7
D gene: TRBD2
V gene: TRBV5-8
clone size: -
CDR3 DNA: TGTGCCAGCAGCTTGGATGGGGCTAGCGGGTCCACCTACGAGCAGTACTTC
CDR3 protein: CASSLDGASGSTYEQYF

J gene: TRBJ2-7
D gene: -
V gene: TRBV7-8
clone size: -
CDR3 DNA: TGTGCCAGCAGCCTAGGGACCGCCATGACCTACGAGCAGTACTTC
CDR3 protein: CASSLGTAMTYEQYF

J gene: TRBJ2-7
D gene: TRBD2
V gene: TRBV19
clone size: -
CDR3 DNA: TGTGCCAGTAGTATAGTCTGGGCTAGCGGGACCCGTGACGAGCAGTACTTC
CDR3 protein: CASSIVWASGTRDEQYF

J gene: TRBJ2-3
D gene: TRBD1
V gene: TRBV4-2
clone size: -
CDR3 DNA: TGTGCCAGCAGCCAGGCTACACAGGGGTCTAGCACAGATACGCAGTATTTT
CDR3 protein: CASSQATQGSSTDTQYF

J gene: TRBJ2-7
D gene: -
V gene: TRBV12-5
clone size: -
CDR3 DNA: TGTGCTAGTGGTAGCAGCGAGCAGTACTTC
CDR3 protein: CASGSSEQYF

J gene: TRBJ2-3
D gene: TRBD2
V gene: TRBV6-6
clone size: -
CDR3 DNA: TGTGCCAGCAGTTACTCGAGGACTAGCAGCGATACGCAGTATTTT
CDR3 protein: CASSYSRTSSDTQYF

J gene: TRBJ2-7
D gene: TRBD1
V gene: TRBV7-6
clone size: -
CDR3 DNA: TGTGCCAGCAGCTCCCGACAGGGGACCTACGAGCAGTACTTC
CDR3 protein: CASSSRQGTYEQYF

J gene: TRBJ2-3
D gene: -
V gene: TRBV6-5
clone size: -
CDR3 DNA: TGTGCCAGCAGTTACTCGTTAGGGACAGATACGCAGTATTTT
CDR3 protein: CASSYSLGTDTQYF

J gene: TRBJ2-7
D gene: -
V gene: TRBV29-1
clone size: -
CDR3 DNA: TGCAGCGTTGATTTGGGGGTAAACTCAGGGTTCTACGAGCAGTACTTC
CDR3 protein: CSVDLGVNSGFYEQYF

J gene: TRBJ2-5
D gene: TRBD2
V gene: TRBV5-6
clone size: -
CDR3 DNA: TGTGCCAGCAGCTTCCAACTAGCGGGAGGGCAAGAGACCCAGTACTTC
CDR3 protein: CASSFQLAGGQETQYF

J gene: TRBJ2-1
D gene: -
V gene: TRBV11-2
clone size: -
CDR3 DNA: TGTGCCAGCAGCTTACTTCGGGATAGAAATGAGCAGTTCTTC
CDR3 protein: CASSLLRDRNEQFF

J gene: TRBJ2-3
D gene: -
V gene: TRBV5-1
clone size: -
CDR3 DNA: TGCGCCAGCAGCTTGCTCGATGGGACCCTGATCGGGGATACGCAGTATTTT
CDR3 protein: CASSLLDGTLIGDTQYF

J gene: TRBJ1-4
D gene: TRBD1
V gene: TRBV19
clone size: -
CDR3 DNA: TGTGCCAGTAGCGACCGAGACAGGGTTAATGAAAAACTGTTTTTT
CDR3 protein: CASSDRDRVNEKLFF